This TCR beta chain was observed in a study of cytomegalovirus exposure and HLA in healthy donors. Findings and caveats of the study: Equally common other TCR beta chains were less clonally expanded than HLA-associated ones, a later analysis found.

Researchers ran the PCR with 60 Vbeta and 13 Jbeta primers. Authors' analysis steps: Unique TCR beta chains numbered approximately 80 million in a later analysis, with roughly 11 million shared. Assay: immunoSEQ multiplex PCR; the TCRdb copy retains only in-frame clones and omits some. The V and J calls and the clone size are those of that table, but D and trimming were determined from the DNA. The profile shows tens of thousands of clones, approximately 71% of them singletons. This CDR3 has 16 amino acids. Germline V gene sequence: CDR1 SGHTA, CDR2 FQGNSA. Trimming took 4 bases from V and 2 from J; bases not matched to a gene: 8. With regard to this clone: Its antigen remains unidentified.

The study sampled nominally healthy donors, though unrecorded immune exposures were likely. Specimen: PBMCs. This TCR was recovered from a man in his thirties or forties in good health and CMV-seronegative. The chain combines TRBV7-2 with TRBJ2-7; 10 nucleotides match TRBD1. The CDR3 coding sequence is TGTGCCAGCAGCTCGCAGACAGGACAGGGGGCCTACGAGCAGTACTTC. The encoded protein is CASSSQTGQGAYEQYF.